The 18 T cell receptor beta chains in this list originate from one sample, sequenced in a study of cytomegalovirus exposure and HLA in healthy donors. The PCR made use of 60 Vbeta and 13 Jbeta primers. TCRdb keeps only in-frame clones here, not all; method: immunoSEQ multiplex PCR. The table lists approximately 90,000 clones, 75% to 80% of them singletons. Sequencing was performed on PBMCs. The receptors stem from a man aged 25-45 years in good health and CMV-seronegative.

Regarding this clone: A read error may account for a junction end that differs from germline. This chain links TRBV7-9 with TRBJ2-2, with D possibly TRBD1 on 5 matching bases. CDR3 length: 16 amino acids. Germline CDR1 and CDR2: SEHNR and FQNEAQ (reference sequence). CDR3 sequence reads: CSSSLERQTNTGELFF. Here the CDR3 DNA reads TGTTCCAGCAGCTTGGAGCGACAGACGAACACCGGGGAGCTGTTTTTT.

The genes are TRBV10-2 and TRBJ2-2, with 11 bases identical to TRBD2. Germline V gives CDR1 WSHSY, CDR2 SAAADI. The CDR3 covers 15 residues. V shed 2 bases and J 6 bases; nucleotides not matched to a gene: 2. Written as DNA, the CDR3 is TGCGCCAGCAGTGAGGTAGCGGGAGGGGCCGGGGAGCTGTTTTTT. Its protein is CASSEVAGGAGELFF.

In its sample, this clone was seen a few times. The gene calls are TRBV10-2 and TRBJ2-4, with 8 bases matching TRBD1. The CDR3 has 15 residues. V lost 3 bases and J lost 8; bases outside the gene matches: 9. CDR1 is WSHSY and CDR2 is SAAADI in the germline V gene. This CDR3 is CASSDSRDRRDIQYF. The CDR3 bases are TGCGCCAGCAGTGATTCTCGGGACAGGCGGGACATTCAGTACTTC.

This clone was counted between two and nine times. The chain has TRBV10-1 and TRBJ1-2, with 7 bases that match TRBD1. Germline values: CDR1 WNHNN, CDR2 SYGVQD (reference sequence). The trim removed 1 base at V and 8 bases at J, leaving 4 bases unmatched. The CDR3 runs to 13 residues. CDR3 sequence: CASSEWTGGGYTF. The DNA of the CDR3 is TGCGCCAGCAGTGAGTGGACAGGAGGGGGCTACACCTTC.

Remarks on this clone: Other DNA variants within this sample encode the same CDR3. V and J are TRBV27 and TRBJ1-5, with 8 bases that match TRBD1. The CDR3 covers 16 residues. Germline V gene sequence: CDR1 MNHEY, CDR2 SMNVEV (reference sequence). V lost 5 bases, J lost 4 bases, and 10 bases stayed unmatched. CDR3 in DNA: TGTGCCAGCAGTCCACGGACAGGGCCCTTTAATCAGCCCCAGCATTTT. It specifies CASSPRTGPFNQPQHF.

The rearrangement links TRBV7-6 to TRBJ1-1; 9 bases line up with TRBD1. Germline trimming cut 4 bases from V and 4 bases from J; bases unmatched to any gene: 4. The germline V gene has CDR1 SGHVS and CDR2 FNYEAQ. The CDR3 loop spans 14 amino acids. This chain's CDR3 is CASSSDRGATEAFF. The CDR3 region has the DNA TGTGCCAGCAGCTCGGACAGGGGTGCCACTGAAGCTTTCTTT.

A few counts support this clone. The chain combines TRBV10-3 with TRBJ1-1; D is unresolved. The CDR3 consists of 12 residues. Germline values: CDR1 ENHRY, CDR2 SYGVKD. V lost 6 bases to trimming and J lost 1 base, with 6 bases between them. The CDR3 bases are TGTGCCATCAGGACACAGAACACTGAAGCTTTCTTT. Protein sequence: CAIRTQNTEAFF.

This clone turned up a few times. The chain combines TRBV5-1 with TRBJ2-2, with D uncertain. CDR3 length: 15 amino acids. CDR1 SGHRS and CDR2 YFSETQ come from the germline V gene. With 5 bases removed from V and 1 base from J, the gap between germline ends came to 12 bases. The CDR3 region has the DNA TGCGCCAGCAGGGTAGACCTAGGGAACACCGGGGAGCTGTTTTTT. This gives the protein CASRVDLGNTGELFF.

This clone was recorded only once. The chain recombines TRBV27 with TRBJ1-5; D gene unclear. The length of the CDR3 is 12 residues. The ends were cut back, 2 bases at V and 5 bases at J, with 4 bases in the middle. CDR1 and CDR2 from the germline V gene are MNHEY and SMNVEV (reference sequence). CDR3 sequence (DNA): TGTGCCAGCAGTTTACGCGATCAGCCCCAGCATTTT. Its translation is CASSLRDQPQHF.

J is TRBJ2-5 and V is TRBV10-3; TRBD2 aligns across 11 bases. The CDR3 has 16 residues. The germline gives CDR1 ENHRY, CDR2 SYGVKD. The ends lost 8 bases at V and 2 bases at J; junction bases unmatched: 10. The CDR3 nucleotides are TGTGCCATCGGACCCGAGACTAGCGGGGATCAAGAGACCCAGTACTTC. It is translated as CAIGPETSGDQETQYF.

The chain is built from TRBV18 and TRBJ1-4, with 9 bases fitting TRBD1. Germline V gene sequence: CDR1 KGHSH, CDR2 LQKENI. This CDR3 is 14 amino acids long. Unmatched junction bases numbered 6, after V lost 4 bases and J lost 9 bases. CDR3 sequence (DNA): TGTGCCAGCTCACTGGGCGGACAGGGGCAAAAACTGTTTTTT. It codes for CASSLGGQGQKLFF.

This clone turned up a few times. This chain uses TRBV11-3 with TRBJ2-1; 7 bases fit TRBD2. The CDR3 consists of 15 residues. From germline, CDR1 is SGHNT and CDR2 YENEEA. The V segment lost 3 bases and the J segment 1 base; nucleotides outside the gene matches: 3. The CDR3 bases are TGTGCCAGCAGCTTTTACGGGGGGTCCTACAATGAGCAGTTCTTC. Its translation is CASSFYGGSYNEQFF.

The V call is TRBV23-1, the J call TRBJ1-2; tentatively, D is TRBD1 (6 bases). TRBV23-1 is reported as an ORF; its role is uncertain. The germline V and J ends were trimmed by 3 bases and 1 base, with 15 bases remaining between them. CDR3 length: 16 amino acids. The CDR3 bases are TGCGCCAGCAGTCACGGGGGGCGATACCGTAACTATGGCTACACCTTC. Its protein is CASSHGGRYRNYGYTF.

The CDR3: CAWSSGQAYNEKLFF. CDR3 sequence (DNA): TGTGCCTGGAGTTCCGGACAGGCCTATAATGAAAAACTGTTTTTT. The chain links TRBV30 to TRBJ1-4; 7 bases are shared with TRBD1. The CDR3 loop spans 15 amino acids. Germline trimming cut 2 bases from V and 4 bases from J; bases unmatched to any gene: 7. Germline CDR1 and CDR2: GTSNPN and SVGIG (reference sequence). The full variable domain, rest sourced from reference TRBV30 and TRBJ1-4, is SQTIHQWPATLVQPVGSPLSLECTVEGTSNPNLYWYRQAAGRGLQLLFYSVGIGQISSEVPQNLSASRPQDRQFILSSKKLLLSDSGFYLCAWSSGQAYNEKLFFGSGTQLSVL.

This clone has a handful of counts. The rearrangement joins TRBV11-2 to TRBJ1-4; 10 bases are shared with TRBD1. The V and J ends lost 6 bases and 7 bases, in that order; junction bases with no gene match: 2. Germline assignment: CDR1 SGHAT and CDR2 FQNNGV. This CDR3 is built from 13 residues. The CDR3, as DNA: TGTGCCAGCAGTCGACAGGGGGCTGAAAAACTGTTTTTT. Translation gives CASSRQGAEKLFF. Using reference TRBV11-2 and TRBJ1-4 for the parts outside the CDR3, the full variable domain is EAGVAQSPRYKIIEKRQSVAFWCNPISGHATLYWYQQILGQGPKLLIQFQNNGVVDDSQLPKDRFSAERLKGVDSTLKIQPAKLEDSAVYLCASSRQGAEKLFFGSGTQLSVL.

The chain joins TRBV6-1 to TRBJ2-1, with 8 nucleotides matching TRBD2. V lost 5 bases to trimming and J lost 5 bases; unmatched junction nucleotides: 8. The CDR3 loop spans 15 amino acids. Germline CDR1 MNHNS, CDR2 SASEGT. For the CDR3, the DNA is TGTGCCAGCAGTTTAAGCGGGGGCCGTCACAATGAGCAGTTCTTC. Protein product: CASSLSGGRHNEQFF.

In this sample, this clone turned up a few times. The chain joins TRBV18 to TRBJ2-1, with TRBD2 identical over 16 bases. Germline V lookup: CDR1 KGHSH, CDR2 LQKENI. Losses at the gene ends were 2 bases for V and 2 bases for J; bases not matched to a gene: 3. CDR3 size: 18 residues. The CDR3 loop is CASSPAGTSGRAYNEQFF. The CDR3 bases are TGTGCCAGCTCACCAGCCGGGACTAGCGGGAGGGCCTACAATGAGCAGTTCTTC. The full variable domain, completed using reference TRBV18 and TRBJ2-1, is NAGVMQNPRHLVRRRGQEARLRCSPMKGHSHVYWYRQLPEEGLKFMVYLQKENIIDESGMPKERFSAEFPKEGPSILRIQQVVRGDSAAYFCASSPAGTSGRAYNEQFFGPGTRLTVL.

The J gene is TRBJ1-2, the V gene TRBV10-2, with 11 bases matching TRBD1. The CDR3 has 15 amino acids. The junction had 7 bases not matched to a gene; V was cut back by 6 bases and J by 4 bases. The germline V gene has CDR1 WSHSY and CDR2 SAAADI. The CDR3: CASRTGTGGGYGYTF. The CDR3 DNA reads TGCGCCAGCAGGACCGGGACAGGGGGTGGCTATGGCTACACCTTC.